This section outlines one TCR beta chain sequence together with its context. One entry per CDR3 protein, called by TCRdb with MiXCR from the 5' RACE reads. Here the sample spans over 45,000 distinct CDR3 sequences, roughly 16% being singletons. In germline, CDR1 is MGHRA, CDR2 YSYEKL. This CDR3 contains 17 residues. Trimming at V came to 3 bases and at J to 9 bases, leaving 13 bases not matched to a gene. This sample is part of a study of early T cells in non-severe SARS-CoV-2 infection. The specimen was whole blood, collected at baseline. This TCR was recovered from an adult who was a healthcare worker with PCR-confirmed SARS-CoV-2 infection or an uninfected control (not recorded which). J is TRBJ2-1 and V is TRBV4-1, with 11 bases that match TRBD2. The CDR3 loop is CASSQPFSGGAIPEQFF. CDR3 in DNA: TGCGCCAGCAGCCAGCCATTTAGCGGGGGGGCCATTCCTGAGCAGTTCTTC.